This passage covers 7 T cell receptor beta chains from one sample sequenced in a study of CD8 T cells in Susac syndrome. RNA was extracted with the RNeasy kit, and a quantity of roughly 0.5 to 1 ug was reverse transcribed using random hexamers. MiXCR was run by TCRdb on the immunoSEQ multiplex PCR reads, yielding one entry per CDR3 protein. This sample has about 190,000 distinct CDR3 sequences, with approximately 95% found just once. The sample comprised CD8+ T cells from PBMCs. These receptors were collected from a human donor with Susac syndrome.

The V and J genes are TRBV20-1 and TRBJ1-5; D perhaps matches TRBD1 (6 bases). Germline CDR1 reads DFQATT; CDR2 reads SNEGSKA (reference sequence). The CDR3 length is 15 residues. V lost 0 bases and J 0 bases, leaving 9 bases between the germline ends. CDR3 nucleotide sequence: TGCAGTGCTAGAGAAGAGGGGGTTAGCAATCAGCCCCAGCATTTT. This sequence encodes CSAREEGVSNQPQHF.

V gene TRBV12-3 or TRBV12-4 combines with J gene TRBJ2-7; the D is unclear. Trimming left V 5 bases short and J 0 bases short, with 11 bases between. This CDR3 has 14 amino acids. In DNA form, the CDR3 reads TGTGCCAGCAGTCCCCTGGAAGCCTCCTACGAGCAGTACTTC. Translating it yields CASSPLEASYEQYF.

The CDR3 DNA sequence: TGTGCCAGCAGCTTTACACTTAGCAATCAGCCCCAGCATTTT. It specifies CASSFTLSNQPQHF. The chain couples TRBV5-4 to TRBJ1-5; D ambiguous. CDR3 length equals 14 residues. Trimming took 2 bases from V and 0 from J, leaving 6 bases between them. Germline assignment: CDR1 SGHNT and CDR2 YYREEE (reference sequence).

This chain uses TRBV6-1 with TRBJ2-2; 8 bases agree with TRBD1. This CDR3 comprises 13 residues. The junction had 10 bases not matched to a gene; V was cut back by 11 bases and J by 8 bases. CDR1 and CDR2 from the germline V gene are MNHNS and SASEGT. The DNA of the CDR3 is TGTGCCCTCTGGGGACAGGTATCTGGGGAGCTGTTTTTT. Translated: CALWGQVSGELFF.

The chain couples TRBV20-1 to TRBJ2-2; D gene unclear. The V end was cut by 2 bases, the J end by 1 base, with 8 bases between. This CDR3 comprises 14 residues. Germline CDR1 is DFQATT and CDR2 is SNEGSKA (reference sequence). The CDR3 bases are TGCAGTGCTAGAAAGTCAGGGAACACCGGGGAGCTGTTTTTT. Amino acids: CSARKSGNTGELFF.

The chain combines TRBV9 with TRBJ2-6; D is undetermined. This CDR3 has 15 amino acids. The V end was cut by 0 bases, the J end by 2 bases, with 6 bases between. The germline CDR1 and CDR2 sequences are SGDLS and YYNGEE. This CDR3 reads CASSVGRPGANVLTF. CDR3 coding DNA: TGTGCCAGCAGCGTAGGACGCCCTGGGGCCAACGTCCTGACTTTC.

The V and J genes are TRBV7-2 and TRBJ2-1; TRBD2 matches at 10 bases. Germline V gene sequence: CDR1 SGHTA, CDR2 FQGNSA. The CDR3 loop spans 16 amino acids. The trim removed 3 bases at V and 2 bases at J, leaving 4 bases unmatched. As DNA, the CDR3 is TGTGCCAGCAGCTTCAACCTAGCGGGAGCCTACAATGAGCAGTTCTTC. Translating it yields CASSFNLAGAYNEQFF.